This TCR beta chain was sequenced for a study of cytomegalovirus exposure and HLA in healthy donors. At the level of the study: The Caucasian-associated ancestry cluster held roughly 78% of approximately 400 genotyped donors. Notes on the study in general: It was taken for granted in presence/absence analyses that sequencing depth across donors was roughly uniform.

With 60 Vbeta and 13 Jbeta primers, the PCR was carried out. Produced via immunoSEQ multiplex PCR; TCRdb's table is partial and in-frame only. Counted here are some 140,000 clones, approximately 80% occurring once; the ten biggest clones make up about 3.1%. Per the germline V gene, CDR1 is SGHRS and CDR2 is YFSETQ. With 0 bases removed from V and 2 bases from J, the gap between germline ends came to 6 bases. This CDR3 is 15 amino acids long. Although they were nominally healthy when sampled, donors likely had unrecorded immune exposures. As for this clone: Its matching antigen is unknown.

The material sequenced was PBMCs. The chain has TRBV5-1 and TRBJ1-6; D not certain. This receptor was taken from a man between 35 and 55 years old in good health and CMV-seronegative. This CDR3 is CASSLESAYNSPLHF. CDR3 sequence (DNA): TGCGCCAGCAGCTTGGAGTCAGCCTATAATTCACCCCTCCACTTT.